This T cell receptor (beta chain) was captured in a study of cytomegalovirus exposure and HLA in healthy donors. With 60 Vbeta and 13 Jbeta primers, the PCR was carried out. Generated by immunoSEQ multiplex PCR, the TCRdb table keeps only in-frame clones and is missing some. This sample's clone table lists about 34,000 clones. The CDR3 length is 14 residues. Germline CDR1 MGHDK, CDR2 SYGVNS. Trimming took 3 bases from V and 7 from J, leaving 13 bases between them. The sequenced sample consisted of PBMCs. The clonotype originates from a woman aged 40 to 50 in good health and CMV-seropositive. The chain carries TRBV25-1 and TRBJ1-5; D unclear. The CDR3 nucleotides are TGTGCCAGCAGTGATTCGGCGAGAGGACAGCCCCAGCATTTT. This gives the protein CASSDSARGQPQHF.